The next 28 T cell receptor beta chains were all read from a single sample in a study of T cells in women clearing cervical HPV infection. Using immunoSEQ multiplex PCR, the repertoire was profiled, and TCRdb retains in-frame clones only, with some absent. The sample includes tens of thousands of clones. The sample comprised blood buffy coat. The source is a woman between 18 and 75 years old with a cervical HPV16 infection that either progressed to CIN3+ or cleared (not recorded which).

A remark on this clone: From the germline J gene comes the end of the CDR3, since the read stops 3 residues before it. V and J are TRBV19 and TRBJ2-7; 9 nucleotides agree with TRBD1. Germline V gives CDR1 LNHDA, CDR2 SQIVND (reference sequence). V lost 4 bases, J lost 2 bases, and 9 bases stayed unmatched. The CDR3 covers 16 residues. The CDR3 spells CASSRQGGAFAYEQYF. CDR3 DNA (partial): TGTGCCAGTAGTAGACAGGGGGGGGCGTTCGCCTACGAG. The whole variable domain, filled in from reference TRBV19 and TRBJ2-7, reads DGGITQSPKYLFRKEGQNVTLSCEQNLNHDAMYWYRQDPGQGLRLIYYSQIVNDFQKGDIAEGYSVSREKKESFPLTVTSAQKNPTAFYLCASSRQGGAFAYEQYFGPGTRLTVT.

Worth noting for this clone: The read finishes 3 residues shy of the CDR3 end, and the germline J gene is used to complete it. V usage is TRBV30 and J usage is TRBJ2-7; 7 positions match TRBD2. This CDR3 comprises 12 residues. CDR1 is GTSNPN, CDR2 SVGIG, per germline (reference sequence). J was trimmed by 3 bases and V by 3 bases; bases with no gene match: 2. This chain's CDR3 is CAWSAGDYEQYF. The covered CDR3 bases are TGTGCCTGGAGCGCGGGGGACTACGAG.

Comment on this clone: The read ends 3 residues before the CDR3 terminus; that terminus is restored from the germline J gene. The V call is TRBV15, the J call TRBJ2-7; possible D gene TRBD2, 6 bases. Trimming pared 5 bases from V and 0 bases from J, leaving 17 bases between. Per germline, CDR1 LNHNV and CDR2 YYDKDF (reference sequence). The CDR3 spans 16 residues. This CDR3 is CATSAGRSGVSYEQYF. The covered CDR3 bases are TGTGCCACCAGCGCGGGGCGGAGCGGAGTCTCCTACGAG.

Comment on this clone: The sequenced fragment ends 3 residues before the CDR3 boundary, so the rest is inferred from the germline J gene. The gene calls are TRBV5-5 and TRBJ2-7, with D uncertain. This CDR3 spans 14 amino acids. Germline V CDR1 and CDR2: SGHKS, YYEKEE (reference sequence). The V end lost 2 bases, the J end lost 1 base, and 10 bases lay between the germline ends. The sequenced part of the CDR3 DNA is TGTGCCAGCAGCTTAGGTTATAATTCCTACGAG. Translating gives CASSLGYNSYE. The full CDR3 sequence reads CASSLGYNSYEQYF.

To note about this clone: From the germline J gene comes the end of the CDR3, since the read stops 3 residues before it. The chain couples TRBV11-2 to TRBJ1-1; unclear D gene. The V end was cut by 3 bases, the J end by 7 bases, with 9 bases between. The CDR3 is 12 residues long. CDR1 is SGHAT and CDR2 is FQNNGV in the germline V gene. Partial CDR3 DNA: TGTGCCAGCAGCTTTGTCCGCGATGAA. Translated, it gives CASSFVRDE. The CDR3 as a whole reads CASSFVRDEAFF.

With regard to this clone: At one end the junction does not follow the germline gene, possibly because of a read error. The read is 3 residues too short to cover the CDR3 end, so that end is filled in from the germline J gene. The chain uses TRBV23-1 and TRBJ1-4, with 7 positions matching TRBD1. TRBV23-1 is an ORF for which the function is uncertain. The CDR3 has 18 amino acids. CDR3 bases read: TGCTCCAGCAGTCAGAAGGACAGGAGACCCACAACTAATGAAAAA. This codes for CSSSQKDRRPTTNEK. The complete CDR3 reads CSSSQKDRRPTTNEKLFF.

Comments on this clone: The CDR3 goes on 3 residues after the read ends, and that part is filled in from the germline J gene. The chain links TRBV2 to TRBJ2-6, with 8 positions matching TRBD1. Looked up from germline, CDR1 is SNHLY and CDR2 is FYNNEI. This CDR3 has 17 amino acids. The V and J ends lost 5 bases and 0 bases, in that order; junction bases with no gene match: 6. The part of the CDR3 DNA that was read is TGTGCCAGCAGTAGGGACAGGTCCAGCTCTGGGGCCAACGTC. Translation gives CASSRDRSSSGANV. The CDR3 as a whole reads CASSRDRSSSGANVLTF.

Notes on this clone: The read is 3 residues too short to cover the CDR3 end, so that end is filled in from the germline J gene. This rearrangement joins TRBV19 to TRBJ1-4; D unclear. Germline lookup yields CDR1 LNHDA and CDR2 SQIVND (reference sequence). This CDR3 region has 14 residues. V was shortened by 7 bases and J by 3 bases, with 12 bases between the two germline ends. The covered CDR3 bases are TGTGCCAGTATCGGCAGGTTACCTAATGAAAAA. Residues: CASIGRLPNEK. The full-length CDR3 reads as CASIGRLPNEKLFF.

With regard to this clone: Read coverage stops 3 residues before the CDR3 terminus; the germline J gene supplies the remainder. The chain uses TRBV6-1 and TRBJ1-6; 9 bases agree with TRBD1. The CDR3 covers 14 residues. V lost 4 bases and J lost 10; bases outside the gene matches: 5. CDR1 is MNHNS, CDR2 SASEGT, per germline. CDR3 DNA, as far as it was read: TGTGCCAGCAGTGCACAGGGGGCCGGCTCACCC. Protein: CASSAQGAGSP. From start to end, the CDR3 is CASSAQGAGSPLHF.

This CDR3 is CASVPPGILLLPTDTQYF. The sequenced part of the CDR3 DNA is TGTGCCAGCGTTCCGCCGGGGATCCTACTACTCCCCACAGATACG. The J gene is TRBJ2-3, the V gene TRBV13; the D gene is possibly TRBD2 (5 bases). The read gets to within 3 residues of the CDR3 end, and the germline J gene fills in the rest. This CDR3 region has 18 residues. Trimming took off 8 bases at V and 2 bases at J, with 26 bases between the two ends. Germline CDR1 reads PRHDT; CDR2 reads FYEKMQ (reference sequence).

As to this clone: Read coverage stops 3 residues before the CDR3 terminus; the germline J gene supplies the remainder. This rearrangement joins TRBV5-1 to TRBJ1-1, with a weak D call TRBD1 (6 bases). The CDR3 consists of 14 residues. Germline values: CDR1 SGHRS, CDR2 YFSETQ. With 3 bases removed from V and 5 bases from J, the gap between germline ends came to 14 bases. The CDR3 is CASSSQQGQTEAFF. The DNA read from the CDR3 is TGCGCCAGCAGCTCACAACAGGGCCAGACTGAA.

A remark on this clone: Read sequence stops 3 residues before the CDR3 end, and the germline J gene provides the missing end. V and J are TRBV12-3 or TRBV12-4 and TRBJ2-7; 9 positions agree with TRBD1. The CDR3 is made up of 15 amino acids. V shed 6 bases and J 5 bases; nucleotides not matched to a gene: 11. Incomplete CDR3 DNA: TGTGCCAGCAGCCTCCGGGACAGGGAAGGGAACGAG. This encodes CASSLRDREGNE. The complete CDR3 sequence is CASSLRDREGNEQYF.

For this clone: The read gets to within 3 residues of the CDR3 end, and the germline J gene fills in the rest. J is TRBJ2-7 and V is TRBV19; tentative D call: TRBD1 (6 bases). This CDR3 is 12 amino acids long. Trimming left V 6 bases short and J 6 bases short, with 12 bases between. Germline V gene lookup returns CDR1 LNHDA and CDR2 SQIVND (reference sequence). CDR3 DNA (partial): TGTGCCAGTAGCCAGGGGTTCGGCGAG. Amino acids: CASSQGFGE. In full, the CDR3 is CASSQGFGEQYF.

Remarks on this clone: The CDR3 end is not reached by the read, which stops 3 residues before it; the germline J gene fills it in. V usage is TRBV29-1 and J usage is TRBJ1-2, with 9 bases lining up with TRBD1. This CDR3 is built from 14 residues. Looked up from germline, CDR1 is SQVTM and CDR2 is ANQGSEA. Unmatched junction bases numbered 8, after V lost 2 bases and J lost 7 bases. The CDR3 loop reads CSVEYWDRDGGYTF. The covered CDR3 bases are TGCAGCGTTGAATATTGGGACAGGGATGGTGGC.

About this clone itself: The read ends 3 residues early relative to the CDR3; the germline J gene fills the gap. The gene calls are TRBV20-1 and TRBJ1-1, with no clear D. Germline V gene data show CDR1 as DFQATT and CDR2 as SNEGSKA (reference sequence). This CDR3 contains 14 residues. Trimming stripped 0 bases from V and 6 bases from J, with 14 bases between. CDR3 DNA, as far as it was read: TGCAGTGCTAGAGATTTCGTCGGTTTCGCTGAA. It is translated as CSARDFVGFAE. The whole CDR3 protein is CSARDFVGFAEAFF.

On this clone itself: The read comes to an end 3 residues before the CDR3 does, leaving the germline J gene to fill in the end. This chain connects TRBV5-1 to TRBJ2-3; 11 nucleotides line up with TRBD1. This CDR3 has 16 residues. Germline trimming cut 2 bases from V and 1 base from J; bases unmatched to any gene: 3. CDR1 is SGHRS and CDR2 is YFSETQ in the germline V gene. The CDR3 loop is CASSFGQGAGTDTQYF. The covered CDR3 bases are TGCGCCAGCAGCTTCGGACAGGGGGCTGGCACAGATACG.

Notes on this clone: The read ends 3 residues early relative to the CDR3; the germline J gene fills the gap. This chain connects TRBV15 to TRBJ1-2; D gene uncertain. Germline-derived CDR1 and CDR2 are LNHNV and YYDKDF (reference sequence). V was clipped by 0 bases and J by 5 bases, with 10 bases between them. This CDR3 has 14 amino acids. CDR3 DNA, as far as it was read: TGTGCCACCAGCAGAGAGTTGAACAATTATGGC. Translating gives CATSRELNNYG. The full CDR3 sequence reads CATSRELNNYGYTF. The entire variable domain, with the rest obtained from reference TRBV15 and TRBJ1-2, is as follows: DAMVIQNPRYQVTQFGKPVTLSCSQTLNHNVMYWYQQKSSQAPKLLFHYYDKDFNNEADTPDNFQSRRPNTSFCFLDIRSPGLGDTAMYLCATSRELNNYGYTFGSGTRLTVV.

CDR3 protein: CASSRGQGIYGYTF. Partial CDR3 DNA: TGTGCCAGTAGCCGGGGACAGGGTATCTATGGC. V is TRBV19 and J is TRBJ1-2; 9 bases match TRBD1. The missing CDR3 end, 3 residues past where the read stops, is filled in from the germline J gene. J gave up 4 bases and V 6 bases, and 6 bases lay outside the gene matches. The CDR3 is made up of 14 amino acids. Germline V lookup: CDR1 LNHDA, CDR2 SQIVND (reference sequence).

About this clone itself: Read coverage stops 3 residues before the CDR3 terminus; the germline J gene supplies the remainder. This chain joins TRBV5-1 and TRBJ2-1; D ambiguous. The germline gives CDR1 SGHRS, CDR2 YFSETQ. The CDR3 extends over 16 amino acids. V was trimmed by 0 bases and J by 3 bases, leaving 13 bases between them. CDR3 in amino acids: CASSLAEVNYYNEQFF. The sequenced CDR3 bases are TGCGCCAGCAGCTTGGCCGAGGTAAATTACTACAATGAG.

Regarding this clone: The CDR3 end lies 3 residues beyond the end of the read and is filled in from the germline J gene. This rearrangement joins TRBV5-1 to TRBJ2-2; a possible D gene is TRBD2 (6 bases). CDR3 length: 17 residues. Germline CDR1 and CDR2: SGHRS and YFSETQ. The V end was cut by 0 bases, the J end by 3 bases, with 15 bases between. The part of the CDR3 DNA that was read is TGCGCCAGCAGCTTGGGAGCAGGGACTGCGGACACCGGGGAG. Protein product: CASSLGAGTADTGE. The CDR3 in full is CASSLGAGTADTGELFF.

In the case of this clone: The read stops 3 residues short of the end of the CDR3; the missing end is completed from the germline J gene. This sequence joins TRBV7-2 and TRBJ1-1; possibly TRBD1 for D (6 bases). This CDR3 is built from 13 residues. Germline CDR1 reads SGHTA; CDR2 reads FQGNSA. V lost 5 bases to trimming and J lost 3 bases, with 10 bases between them. The CDR3: CASSTGPDTEAFF. CDR3 DNA (partial): TGTGCCAGCAGCACAGGGCCTGACACTGAA.

To note about this clone: Read sequence stops 3 residues before the CDR3 end, and the germline J gene provides the missing end. V and J are TRBV20-1 and TRBJ2-1, with 8 bases lining up with TRBD1. The V gene's germline CDR1 is DFQATT and CDR2 SNEGSKA (reference sequence). V lost 4 bases to trimming and J lost 6 bases; unmatched junction nucleotides: 5. The CDR3 sequence is 13 residues long. Here the CDR3 reads CSATRGRGNEQFF. CDR3 DNA, as far as it was read: TGCAGTGCTACCAGGGGGCGTGGCAATGAG.

Of note for this clone: Read sequence stops 3 residues before the CDR3 end, and the germline J gene provides the missing end. J is TRBJ2-7 and V is TRBV7-9; 8 bases agree with TRBD1. Unmatched junction bases numbered 7, after V lost 5 bases and J lost 4 bases. Germline values: CDR1 SEHNR, CDR2 FQNEAQ (reference sequence). The CDR3 length is 14 residues. The sequenced part of the CDR3 DNA is TGTGCCAGCAGCGCGACAGGGGACACGTACGAG. Protein: CASSATGDTYE. The CDR3 in its entirety is CASSATGDTYEQYF.

On this clone: The CDR3 extends 3 residues past the end of the read, so its final part is completed from the germline J gene. V is TRBV6-1 and J is TRBJ2-1, with TRBD2 matching over 9 bases. The CDR3 loop spans 15 amino acids. Trimming at V came to 2 bases and at J to 6 bases, leaving 5 bases not matched to a gene. Germline CDR1 MNHNS, CDR2 SASEGT. CDR3 amino acids: CASSETVAGVNEQFF. The sequenced CDR3 bases are TGTGCCAGCAGTGAAACGGTAGCGGGGGTCAATGAG.

A note on this clone: The read terminates 3 residues before the CDR3 end, so the remaining end is supplied by the germline J gene. The chain employs TRBV18 and TRBJ2-7; 7 positions agree with TRBD1. V dropped 3 bases and J dropped 3; count of bases not matched to a gene: 8. The CDR3 is 15 amino acids. The germline V gene has CDR1 KGHSH and CDR2 LQKENI. CDR3 amino acids: CASSPPGTAFYEQYF. CDR3 bases read: TGTGCCAGCTCACCTCCGGGGACAGCCTTCTACGAG.

With regard to this clone: The CDR3 end falls 3 residues outside the read, so it is completed with the germline J gene. This sequence joins TRBV20-1 and TRBJ1-2; 8 nucleotides align to TRBD1. V lost 0 bases, J lost 4 bases, and 10 bases stayed unmatched. The CDR3 runs 16 residues. Germline values: CDR1 DFQATT, CDR2 SNEGSKA (reference sequence). CDR3 DNA, as far as it was read: TGCAGTGCTAGAGACCCGATAAGGACAGGGTCCTATGGC. This encodes CSARDPIRTGSYG. Given in full, the CDR3 is CSARDPIRTGSYGYTF.

Comment on this clone: The read is 3 residues too short to cover the CDR3 end, so that end is filled in from the germline J gene. The chain couples TRBV5-1 to TRBJ2-3, with D possibly TRBD1 on 6 matching bases. CDR1 and CDR2 (germline): SGHRS, YFSETQ. The CDR3 is 15 residues long. V lost 2 bases and J lost 0, with 10 bases in between. The sequenced CDR3 bases are TGCGCCAGCAGCTTTACAGGGTCTAGCACAGATACG. Its translation is CASSFTGSSTDT. The whole CDR3 sequence is CASSFTGSSTDTQYF.

Of note for this clone: The CDR3 extends 3 residues past the end of the read, so its final part is completed from the germline J gene. The chain combines TRBV7-9 with TRBJ1-6, with a possible D match to TRBD1 (6 bases). V was trimmed by 5 bases and J by 10 bases, leaving 15 bases between them. The CDR3 is made up of 14 amino acids. Germline lookup yields CDR1 SEHNR and CDR2 FQNEAQ (reference sequence). Incomplete CDR3 DNA: TGTGCCAGCAGCCAGACAGGAGAAACCTCACCC. Translating gives CASSQTGETSP. The full CDR3 protein reads CASSQTGETSPLHF. Drawing the rest from reference TRBV7-9 and TRBJ1-6, the complete variable domain is DTGVSQNPRHKITKRGQNVTFRCDPISEHNRLYWYRQTLGQGPEFLTYFQNEAQLEKSRLLSDRFSAERPKGSFSTLEIQRTEQGDSAMYLCASSQTGETSPLHFGNGTRLTVT.